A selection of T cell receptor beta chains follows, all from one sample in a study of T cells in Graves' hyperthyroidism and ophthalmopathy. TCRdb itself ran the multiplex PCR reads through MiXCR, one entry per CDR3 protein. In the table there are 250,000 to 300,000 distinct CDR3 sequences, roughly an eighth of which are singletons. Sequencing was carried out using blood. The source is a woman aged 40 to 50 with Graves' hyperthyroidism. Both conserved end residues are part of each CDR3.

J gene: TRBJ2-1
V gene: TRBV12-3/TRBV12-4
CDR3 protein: CASSLAGGSSYNEQFF

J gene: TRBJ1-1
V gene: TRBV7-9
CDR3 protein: CASSGHLGHPTEAFF

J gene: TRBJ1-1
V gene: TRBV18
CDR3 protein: CASSPPGTGGNTEAFF

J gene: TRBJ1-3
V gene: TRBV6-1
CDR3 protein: CASRAGQGNTIYF

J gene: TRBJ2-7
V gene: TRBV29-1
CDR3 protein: CSVELSSGTPYEQYF

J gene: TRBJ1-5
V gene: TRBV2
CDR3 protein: CASSDSSYNQPQHF

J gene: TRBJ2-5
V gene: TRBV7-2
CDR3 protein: CASSLAAGGETQYF

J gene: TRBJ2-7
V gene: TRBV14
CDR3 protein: CASSQVNTDYEQYF

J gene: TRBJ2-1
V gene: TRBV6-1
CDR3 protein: CASSDLLGGEQFF

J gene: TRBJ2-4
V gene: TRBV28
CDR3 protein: CATEGLAGGPRENIQYF

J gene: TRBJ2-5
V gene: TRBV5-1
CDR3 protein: CASSRSTSGSVKDF

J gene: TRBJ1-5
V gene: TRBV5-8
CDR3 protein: CASREQGSNQPQHF

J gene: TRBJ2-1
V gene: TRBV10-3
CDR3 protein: CAIRISSSGTSTDEQFF

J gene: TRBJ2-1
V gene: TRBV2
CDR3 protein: CASRPGLAAESSYNEQFF

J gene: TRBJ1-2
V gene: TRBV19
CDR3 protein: CASTRTGASLRGYTF

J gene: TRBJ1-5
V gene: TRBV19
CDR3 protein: CASTYAGRRAQPQHF

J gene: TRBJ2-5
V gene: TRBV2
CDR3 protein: CASRAGLAGDETQYF

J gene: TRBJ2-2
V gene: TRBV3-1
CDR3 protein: CASSRLGAKNTGELFF

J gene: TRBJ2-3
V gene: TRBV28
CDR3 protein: CASSYQTTSGVVNTQYF

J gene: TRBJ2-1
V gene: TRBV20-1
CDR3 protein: CSASELAGGVEQFF

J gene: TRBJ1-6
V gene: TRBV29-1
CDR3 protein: CSVRSGEGSPLHF

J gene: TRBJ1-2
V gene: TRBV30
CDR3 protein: CAWSFTVNYGYTF

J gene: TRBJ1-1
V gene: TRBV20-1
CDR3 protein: CSARGQFITEAFF

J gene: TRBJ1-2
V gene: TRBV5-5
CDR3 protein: CASSLTGAGNYGYTF

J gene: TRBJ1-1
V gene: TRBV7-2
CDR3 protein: CASSPLLNTEAFF

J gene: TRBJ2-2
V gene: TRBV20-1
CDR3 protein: CSARELAGGPNTGELFF

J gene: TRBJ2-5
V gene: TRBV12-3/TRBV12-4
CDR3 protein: CASSLPHQETQYF

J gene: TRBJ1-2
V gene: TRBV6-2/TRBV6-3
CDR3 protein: CATAERPRDYGYTF

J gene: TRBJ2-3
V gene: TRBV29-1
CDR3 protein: CSVVSPGLAGASDTQYF

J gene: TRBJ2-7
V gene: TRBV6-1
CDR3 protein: CASRLAGSSYEQYF

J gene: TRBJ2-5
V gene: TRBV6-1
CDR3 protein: CASSRLAGVGETQYF

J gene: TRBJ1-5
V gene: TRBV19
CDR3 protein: CASSISSYRQSNQPQHF

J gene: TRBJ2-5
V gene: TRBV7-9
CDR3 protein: CASSLNRGVETQYF

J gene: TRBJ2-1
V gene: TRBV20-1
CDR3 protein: CSARLLAASYNEQFF

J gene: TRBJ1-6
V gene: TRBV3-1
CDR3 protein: CASSQDLSSYNSPLHF

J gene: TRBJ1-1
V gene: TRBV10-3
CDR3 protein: CAISRVNTEAFF

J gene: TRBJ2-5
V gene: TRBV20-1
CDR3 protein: CSARDLHLSGTHQETQYF